This TCR beta chain was retrieved from a study of blood T cell repertoires in COVID-19. The CDR3 spans 14 residues. Trimming removed 5 bases from V and 4 bases from J, with 14 bases in between. From germline, CDR1 is SNHLY and CDR2 FYNNEI. This clone has more than one count but fewer than ten. Data came from immunoSEQ multiplex PCR; TCRdb stores just in-frame clones and leaves some out. The sample has more than 300,000 clones, under 90% seen once; the top ten hold about 4.6%. The sequence came from a man between 25 and 39 years old who had recovered from COVID-19. The chain combines TRBV2 with TRBJ1-1; D possibly corresponds to TRBD1 (5 bases). Sample: PBMCs or T cells enriched from blood (not recorded which). The CDR3 bases are TGTGCCAGCAGTCGAGACAGCCTAGGCACTGAAGCTTTCTTT. Encoded protein: CASSRDSLGTEAFF.